These T cell receptor beta chains were read from a single sample in a study of cytomegalovirus exposure and HLA in healthy donors. TCRdb keeps only in-frame clones here, not all; method: immunoSEQ multiplex PCR. The sample has roughly 200,000 clones; approximately 83% are singletons. Material for sequencing was PBMCs. The receptors come from a boy between 2 and 10 years old in good health and CMV-seronegative. CDR3s include the opening cysteine and the closing phenylalanine or tryptophan. The D gene is left open where the match is weak. Clone size is shown for a subset of rows, as once, few, many or a class of expanded clone.

size: NA
V: TRBV19
D: NA
J: TRBJ1-5
length: 15
CDR3: CASSISGGSNQPQHF
DNA: TGTGCCAGTAGTATTTCGGGGGGGAGCAATCAGCCCCAGCATTTT

size: NA
V: TRBV18
D: NA
J: TRBJ1-1
length: 17
CDR3: CASSPGQPALMNTEAFF
DNA: TGTGCCAGTTCACCGGGGCAGCCCGCTCTTATGAACACTGAAGCTTTCTTT

size: NA
V: TRBV29-1
D: TRBD1
J: TRBJ2-2
length: 14
CDR3: CSVGQGGVTGELFF
DNA: TGCAGCGTTGGACAGGGGGGAGTCACCGGGGAGCTGTTTTTT

size: NA
V: TRBV7-2
D: TRBD2
J: TRBJ2-5
length: 17
CDR3: CASSFRLAGGVRETQYF
DNA: TGTGCCAGCAGCTTCCGACTAGCGGGAGGGGTTCGAGAGACCCAGTACTTC

size: NA
V: TRBV2
D: TRBD1
J: TRBJ2-2
length: 15
CDR3: CASDRGHPRGGELFF
DNA: TGTGCCAGCGACAGGGGTCACCCGAGAGGCGGGGAGCTGTTTTTT

size: NA
V: TRBV2
D: NA
J: TRBJ1-1
length: 11
CDR3: CASSGGNEAFF
DNA: TGTGCCAGCTCTGGGGGGAATGAAGCTTTCTTT

size: NA
V: TRBV13
D: TRBD2
J: TRBJ2-5
length: 17
CDR3: CASSPGLAGPLGETQYF
DNA: TGTGCCAGCAGCCCGGGACTAGCGGGACCGCTGGGGGAGACCCAGTACTTC

size: NA
V: TRBV6-5
D: NA
J: TRBJ1-2
length: 12
CDR3: CASSPGGYGYTF
DNA: TGTGCCAGCAGTCCCGGCGGTTATGGCTACACCTTC

size: NA
V: TRBV27
D: TRBD1
J: TRBJ1-5
length: 12
CDR3: CASRTGNQPQHF
DNA: TGTGCCAGCAGGACAGGGAATCAGCCCCAGCATTTT

size: NA
V: TRBV4-2
D: TRBD2
J: TRBJ2-1
length: 17
CDR3: CASSQEAWTSGINEQFF
DNA: TGTGCCAGCAGCCAAGAAGCTTGGACTAGCGGGATCAATGAGCAGTTCTTC

size: NA
V: TRBV6-5
D: NA
J: TRBJ2-2
length: 14
CDR3: CASSYGLNTGELFF
DNA: TGTGCCAGCAGTTACGGACTCAACACCGGGGAGCTGTTTTTT

size: NA
V: TRBV28
D: NA
J: TRBJ1-5
length: 16
CDR3: CASSFGRSPINQPQHF
DNA: TGTGCCAGCAGTTTTGGTCGGTCGCCGATCAATCAGCCCCAGCATTTT

size: NA
V: TRBV18
D: NA
J: TRBJ2-3
length: 15
CDR3: CASSPAPSEGHTQYF
DNA: TGTGCCAGCTCACCAGCCCCCTCCGAGGGTCATACGCAGTATTTT

size: NA
V: TRBV7-9
D: NA
J: TRBJ2-7
length: 13
CDR3: CASSAVSYYEQYF
DNA: TGTGCCAGCAGCGCGGTAAGCTACTACGAGCAGTACTTC

size: NA
V: TRBV27
D: TRBD1
J: TRBJ2-3
length: 16
CDR3: CASSSYQTGSTDTQYF
DNA: TGTGCCAGCAGTTCCTACCAGACAGGGAGCACAGATACGCAGTATTTT

size: NA
V: TRBV9
D: NA
J: TRBJ2-7
length: 14
CDR3: CASSPFEGLGKQYF
DNA: TGTGCCAGCAGCCCGTTCGAGGGATTGGGGAAGCAGTACTTC

size: few
V: TRBV6-1
D: NA
J: TRBJ1-2
length: 13
CDR3: CAGRGPGVSGYTF
DNA: TGTGCCGGACGTGGCCCAGGGGTTTCTGGCTACACCTTC

size: NA
V: TRBV19
D: NA
J: TRBJ1-4
length: 13
CDR3: CASSMDSFEKLFF
DNA: TGTGCCAGTAGTATGGACAGCTTTGAAAAACTGTTTTTT

size: NA
V: TRBV4-1
D: NA
J: TRBJ2-3
length: 15
CDR3: CASSHGEGSTDTQYF
DNA: TGCGCCAGCAGCCATGGAGAAGGTAGCACAGATACGCAGTATTTT

size: NA
V: TRBV4-1
D: TRBD1
J: TRBJ2-5
length: 15
CDR3: CASSHTRTGQETQYF
DNA: TGCGCCAGCAGCCACACAAGGACAGGGCAAGAGACCCAGTACTTC

size: once
V: TRBV2
D: NA
J: TRBJ1-4
length: 12
CDR3: CASSIRGGKLFF
DNA: TGTGCCAGCAGCATAAGGGGGGGGAAACTGTTTTTT

size: NA
V: TRBV25-1
D: TRBD1
J: TRBJ2-7
length: 15
CDR3: CASSAGQGKPYEQYF
DNA: TGTGCCAGCAGCGCGGGACAGGGTAAGCCCTACGAGCAGTACTTC

size: NA
V: TRBV6-5
D: NA
J: TRBJ1-3
length: 16
CDR3: CASSYSGRGSGNTIYF
DNA: TGTGCCAGCAGTTACTCGGGTAGGGGGAGTGGAAACACCATATATTTT

size: NA
V: TRBV4-2
D: NA
J: TRBJ1-5
length: 15
CDR3: CASSQALRPDQPQHF
DNA: TGTGCCAGCAGCCAAGCACTACGCCCCGATCAGCCCCAGCATTTT

size: few
V: TRBV11-3
D: NA
J: TRBJ1-1
length: 14
CDR3: CASSLEGGDTEAFF
DNA: TGTGCCAGCAGCTTAGAGGGGGGGGACACTGAAGCTTTCTTT

size: NA
V: TRBV5-1
D: NA
J: TRBJ2-7
length: 14
CDR3: CASFPVGQPHEQYF
DNA: TGTGCCAGCTTTCCTGTGGGGCAGCCCCACGAGCAGTACTTC

size: NA
V: TRBV5-1
D: TRBD1
J: TRBJ2-7
length: 15
CDR3: CASSFGTGSSYEQYF
DNA: TGCGCCAGCAGCTTCGGGACAGGGAGCTCCTACGAGCAGTACTTC

size: NA
V: TRBV6-5
D: NA
J: TRBJ1-1
length: 16
CDR3: CASSYRSGSQMTEAFF
DNA: TGTGCCAGCAGTTACCGTTCGGGGTCCCAAATGACTGAAGCTTTCTTT

size: NA
V: TRBV7-9
D: NA
J: TRBJ2-7
length: 13
CDR3: CASSLAGGNEQYF
DNA: TGTGCCAGCAGCTTAGCAGGGGGTAACGAGCAGTACTTC

size: NA
V: TRBV5-1
D: NA
J: TRBJ2-3
length: 16
CDR3: CASSPGQGWRTDTQYF
DNA: TGCGCCAGCAGCCCCGGTCAGGGGTGGCGCACAGATACGCAGTATTTT

size: NA
V: TRBV9
D: TRBD2
J: TRBJ2-5
length: 14
CDR3: CASADGTSGETQYF
DNA: TGTGCCAGCGCGGACGGGACTAGCGGAGAGACCCAGTACTTC

size: NA
V: TRBV5-6
D: NA
J: TRBJ2-7
length: 18
CDR3: CASSFRVGRAAGAYEQYF
DNA: TGTGCCAGCAGCTTTCGCGTAGGGCGGGCGGCCGGGGCCTACGAGCAGTACTTC

size: NA
V: TRBV29-1
D: TRBD2
J: TRBJ2-5
length: 16
CDR3: CSVEGISGRVWETQYF
DNA: TGCAGCGTTGAAGGAATTAGCGGGAGAGTGTGGGAGACCCAGTACTTC

size: NA
V: TRBV30
D: TRBD1
J: TRBJ2-5
length: 14
CDR3: CAWSPGQGQETQYF
DNA: TGTGCCTGGAGTCCAGGACAGGGCCAAGAGACCCAGTACTTC

size: NA
V: TRBV7-9
D: TRBD1
J: TRBJ1-2
length: 14
CDR3: CASSSVDRGDGYTF
DNA: TGTGCCAGCAGCTCCGTGGACAGGGGGGATGGCTACACCTTC

size: NA
V: TRBV10-3
D: NA
J: TRBJ2-6
length: 17
CDR3: CAISEFWGDSGANVLTF
DNA: TGTGCCATCAGTGAATTTTGGGGAGACTCTGGGGCCAACGTCCTGACTTTC

size: few
V: TRBV7-6
D: TRBD1
J: TRBJ2-1
length: 12
CDR3: CASSVRDREQFF
DNA: TGTGCCAGCAGCGTCCGGGACAGGGAGCAGTTCTTC

size: NA
V: TRBV30
D: TRBD2
J: TRBJ2-7
length: 17
CDR3: CAWSGDGTSGRAYEQYF
DNA: TGTGCCTGGAGTGGGGACGGGACTAGCGGGAGGGCCTACGAGCAGTACTTC

size: NA
V: TRBV5-1
D: NA
J: TRBJ1-2
length: 15
CDR3: CASSLEARANYGYTF
DNA: TGCGCCAGCAGCTTGGAAGCCCGTGCTAACTATGGCTACACCTTC